Given below is one T cell receptor beta chain in context. Antigen specificity is unknown. This record comes from a study of graft-versus-host responses after intestinal transplantation. Study background: Multivisceral, liver-intestinal, or isolated intestinal transplants were performed in recipients. Each recipient received anti-thymocyte globulin induction, then tacrolimus and steroids for three to four years. Overall study findings and caveats: Peak circulating GvH clone levels tracked with early post-transplant HvG declines. Recipient marrow contained GvH clones, some of which appeared first in ileum or blood.

The CDR3 has 14 amino acids. The V and J ends lost 6 bases and 0 bases, in that order; junction bases with no gene match: 4. Germline V lookup: CDR1 SGHAT, CDR2 FQNNGV. TCRdb's table, derived via immunoSEQ multiplex PCR, lists solely in-frame clones and lacks some. Of about 39,000 clones in the sample, 90% to 95% are singletons; the top ten hold over 0.2%. The rearrangement joins TRBV11-2 to TRBJ1-1; TRBD1 matches 7 bases. Sequenced here: unstimulated CD8+ T cells sorted from spleen or lymph node cells, sampled before transplant. This TCR came from a human donor who was the organ donor for an intestinal transplant. This chain's CDR3 is CASRWDSMNTEAFF. In nucleotides, the CDR3 is TGTGCCAGCAGGTGGGACAGCATGAACACTGAAGCTTTCTTT.